This T cell receptor (beta chain) was sequenced during a study of cytomegalovirus exposure and HLA in healthy donors. Note on this clone: Its target is unknown.

The trim removed 5 bases at V and 0 bases at J, leaving 9 bases unmatched. CDR1 and CDR2 from the germline V gene are LGHNA and YNFKEQ. The CDR3 length is 17 residues. General study findings and limits: In vitro, a few CMV-associated chains proved specific for CMV antigens. Using the classifier, cytomegalovirus status was reportedly diagnosed with high specificity and sensitivity. While the bulk of TCR sequences proved rare, some public TCRs turned up in many donors.

Primers for the PCR totalled 60 Vbeta and 13 Jbeta. This table comes from immunoSEQ multiplex PCR, and its TCRdb copy is limited to in-frame clones, with some not included. The sample lists just over 150,000 clones; 80% to 90% were seen once. Source material: PBMCs. The receptor comes from a man in his fifties in good health and CMV-seropositive. This chain uses TRBV4-2 with TRBJ2-1; 8 nucleotides align to TRBD2. The CDR3 reads CASSTTSGRTSYNEQFF. In DNA, the CDR3 is TGTGCCAGCAGCACCACTAGCGGCCGGACCTCCTACAATGAGCAGTTCTTC.